Sequencing of this T cell receptor beta chain was carried out in a study of cytomegalovirus exposure and HLA in healthy donors. General study results and limits: The authors later linked a missense DCLRE1C variant to TCR beta V- and J-gene trimming. Among donors in an Asian-associated ancestry cluster, a later analysis reportedly found fewer N-insertions than the approximately 670-donor mean. A later analysis found common viral pathogens apparently linked to several of the most significant clusters. Most subjects' HLA-A and HLA-B alleles were reportedly predicted from TCR beta sequences.

The CDR3 loop spans 15 amino acids. Germline assignment: CDR1 MNHNS and CDR2 SASEGT. V was clipped by 3 bases and J by 1 base; unmatched bases: 1. The PCR was carried out with 60 Vbeta primers and 13 Jbeta primers. The assay was immunoSEQ multiplex PCR, and TCRdb's table has in-frame clones only and misses some. Counted here are 75,000 to 90,000 clones, roughly 80% occurring once; the ten biggest clones make up roughly 12%. In the case of this clone: Its antigen is not identified.

The sequence was collected from a human donor in good health. The chain uses TRBV6-1 and TRBJ2-3; 10 positions agree with TRBD1. The sequenced material came from PBMCs. The CDR3 reads CASSDGTGGTDTQYF. DNA for the CDR3: TGTGCCAGCAGTGACGGGACAGGGGGCACAGATACGCAGTATTTT.